One T cell receptor beta chain is described in this entry. This clone was picked up a small number of times. What this receptor recognizes is not known. The input lacks base qualities; no much larger clone sits a single base away. Library method: the immunoSEQ multiplex PCR assay. For the multiplex PCR, a mixture combining 60 forward primers for TCR Vbeta segments and 13 reverse primers for TCR Jbeta segments was used. Amplification of the CDR3 region of rearranged TCR beta genes was performed with a multiplex PCR assay on genomic DNA. Amplified TCR beta libraries were sequenced as 87-base-pair reads on the Illumina HiSeq System. In the paper's pipeline: In a later analysis, some 80 million unique TCR beta chains were counted across the 500 to 700 repertoires, and roughly 11 million of these chains were shared by at least two donors. Raw reads were error-corrected and collapsed into unique sequences with a nearest-neighbor algorithm that merged closely related sequences to remove PCR and sequencing errors. CDR3 sequences were aligned to IMGT reference sequences to assign V, D and J gene segments. For a sequence to be retained, a match of at least six nucleotides to both a V gene segment and a J gene segment was required. Rearrangements were classified as productive when the CDR3 lacked stop codons and remained in frame with V and J, and all other rearrangements were classified as non-productive. CDR3 was defined by IMGT convention, running from the second conserved V-encoded cysteine to the conserved J-encoded phenylalanine. The earlier analysis of some 580 of the donors excluded any sequence lacking an unambiguous match to a single V gene segment. An earlier analysis of a few hundred of the donors called V segments functional above 56.7% productive rearrangements and segregating when the between-donor standard deviation exceeded 5%. A statistical classification framework was developed to diagnose cytomegalovirus status using the catalog of TCR beta chain sequences. A later analysis assigned V and J genes by comparing TCR nucleotide sequences with IMGT/GENE-DB human TR gene sequences. A later analysis assigned CDR3 sequences and most-parsimonious VDJ recombination scenarios with the TCRdist pipeline. In a later analysis, each TCR beta chain was defined by its CDR3 amino acid sequence together with its V-gene family, and reads without a unique V-gene family were excluded. As a way to deal with suspected cross-contamination and a sequencing artifact, a later analysis dropped roughly 600 nucleotide sequences that were highly shared and had low generation probability. For each public chain, a later analysis derived a clonal expansion index from normalized ranks of inferred template counts within each repertoire. Generation probabilities in a later analysis came from a VDJ recombination model fitted to out-of-frame rearrangements, and those results were checked against IGoR. A later analysis scored TCR-TCR, TCR-HLA and TCR-CMV co-occurrence with hypergeometric tests, applying a repertoire-size bias correction to TCR pairs. To estimate false discovery rates, a later analysis permuted the HLA or CMV assignments 20 times. A later analysis grouped co-occurring TCRs with DBSCAN, adding TCRdist sequence similarity when clustering within HLA-allele-positive subsets. Repertoires with fewer than 30,000 or more than 120,000 public chains were left out of co-occurrence clustering, as were roughly five repertoires with anomalous nucleotide sharing. TCRdb holds this immuneACCESS table with in-frame rearrangements only. Some clones are missing; in checked studies, unresolved V genes explain under half, and the rest has no known cause. Clone size and V and J calls were adopted from that table, with D and trimming inferred from the DNA. The sample records 130,000 to 150,000 clones, about 82% of which are singletons. The leading ten clones occupy roughly 4.3% of the sample.

CDR1 and CDR2 are read off the germline V gene (reference sequence) as MNHEY and SMNVEV. The CDR3, from cysteine to phenylalanine, totals 14 residues. Solely the CDR3 DNA is kept, with 42 bases framed from the first base. V and J are truncated by 2 bases and 4 bases respectively, leaving an intervening sequence of 9 bases. The data derive from a study of cytomegalovirus exposure and HLA in healthy donors (dated by TCRdb to about 2017). Concerning the study at large: According to an earlier analysis of a few hundred of the donors, some 170 million T cells yielded 117 million unique TCR beta sequences and roughly 280 Gb of sequence data. The genetic ancestry cluster associated with self-reported Caucasian donors included over 80% of the 398 genotyped donors. HLA typing covered class I and class II loci at four-digit resolution. On average, around 240,000 unique TCR beta nucleotide sequences were sequenced per donor among 398 genotyped donors of the cohort, with roughly 19% of those sequences being non-productive. The study was designed to test whether signatures of past pathogen exposure could be identified by cataloging public T cell receptors. Donor age, sex, ethnicity and CMV serostatus were compiled alongside the repertoire data. An earlier analysis of approximately 630 of the donors applied high-throughput TCR beta sequencing to assess whether each TCR beta V gene segment acted as functional or pseudogenic. To predict cytomegalovirus infection status, the study brought together high-throughput TCR immunosequencing, statistical association of individual TCRs with disease status, and machine learning. Rather than using new phenotypic data, the later analysis identified candidate immune exposures from TCR beta sequences and from how often those sequences occurred across donors. In a later genetic analysis, genome-wide SNP genotypes for about three fifths of the roughly 670 donors were used, and that subset was treated as a discovery cohort. Roughly 5 DR-DQ haplotypes were handled as single units for association and clustering because linkage in the cohort was strong. The study profiled the T cell repertoires of around 700 subjects by immunosequencing and related them to cytomegalovirus serostatus. A separate validation cohort of about 110 different subjects was used in addition to the roughly 700-subject first cohort. An early release covering just under 650 HLA-typed donors comprised roughly 300 gigabases of sequencing data and 85 million or so unique TCR sequences. The number of donors typed differed by locus, with roughly 629-640 for A, B, C, DRB1 and DQB1, around 500 for DQA1, approximately 570 for DPA1, and around 450 for DPB1. A later analysis re-examined previously published TCR beta repertoires from about 670 donors and added high-resolution HLA genotyping to investigate patterns of TCR occurrence. Every discovery cohort repertoire had been produced on one sequencing platform.

In total, roughly 670 healthy bone marrow donors made up the cohort. Cohort members were all nominally healthy when sampled, although unrecorded immune exposures were likely present. The donor was CMV seropositive and was included in the group of some 290 seropositive cohort members. Every donor gave a peripheral blood sample, and the peripheral blood mononuclear cells from that sample were used for TCR beta sequencing. The Qiagen DNeasy Blood Extraction Kit was used to extract genomic DNA from the blood cell samples. Paper-wide results and their limitations: According to a later analysis, TCR association rates differed among HLA loci, with DRB1 alleles showing the most associated TCRs and HLA-C alleles showing the fewest. Most TCR sequences were observed very rarely across donors, whereas some public TCRs were present in many individuals. The authors suggested that the approach could potentially be generalized to other disease states and immunological phenotypes. Compared with equally common non-associated chains, HLA-associated TCR beta chains in a later analysis were more clonally expanded and had lower generation probabilities. The cohort was sequenced for TCR beta chains only, and without alpha or paired-chain data the features that could be detected were limited. Several of the top co-occurrence clusters appeared to be linked to parvovirus B19, influenza, CMV and Epstein-Barr virus, according to a later analysis. Presence/absence analyses assumed roughly uniform sequencing depth across donors, an assumption that may not hold. In an earlier analysis of some 540 of the donors, most TCR beta V segments appeared in productive rearrangements about 87% or about 30% of the time, broadly matching IMGT annotations. Linkage disequilibrium might explain the correlated functional status among segregating V segments, but an unknown experimental factor could not be excluded. A later analysis associated some 17,000 TCR beta sequences with specific HLA alleles at a false discovery rate of 0.05. An association between a missense DCLRE1C variant and V-gene and J-gene trimming of TCR beta chains was found in a later genetic analysis and replicated in an independent cohort. Immune exposure information for the cohort was limited to CMV serostatus. Because HLA typing was unavailable for some donors at each locus, only the typed subset was used in association tests. A later genetic analysis reported fewer N-insertions in productive TCRs among donors in an Asian-associated ancestry cluster than the roughly 620-donor mean. When HLA alleles, especially DR and DQ, strongly co-occurred, attributing TCR associations to individual alleles was difficult. A later analysis found that most CMV-associated TCR beta chains appeared HLA-restricted, with HLA associations seemingly driven largely by CMV exposure. The classifier was reported to diagnose cytomegalovirus status with high specificity and sensitivity in both the original and validation cohorts. In vitro tests confirmed that a few of the cytomegalovirus-associated TCR beta chains recognize cytomegalovirus antigens. A total of about 180 TCR beta chains were listed by the study as associated with cytomegalovirus. A further reported finding was that TCR beta sequences accurately predicted the HLA-A and HLA-B alleles for most subjects in the first cohort. The 87-base-pair reads could not distinguish some IMGT-functional V segments, including TRBV6-2 and TRBV6-3, so those segments were excluded. Because counts were too low, roughly 18 rarely observed V segments, including chromosome 9 orphons, were left out of the earlier analysis of 500 to 750 of the donors. A group of highly shared sequence variants was considered likely to be a technical artifact of the sequencing pipeline.

Sequenced material: PBMCs. This receptor was obtained from a woman aged 35 to 49 in good health and CMV-seropositive. The chain employs TRBV27 and TRBJ1-3, with TRBD1 tentatively as D gene (6 bases match). The CDR3 reads CASSLQGSGNTIYF. The bases read TGTGCCAGCAGTTTACAGGGGTCGGGAAACACCATATATTTT.